Listed below are T cell receptor beta chains from one sample, sequenced in a study of T cells after yellow fever vaccination. TCRdb ran MiXCR on the 5' RACE reads and lists one entry per CDR3 protein. The table includes a few hundred thousand distinct CDR3 sequences, roughly 9% detected once. Sample: CD4+ T cells sorted from PBMCs, taken 5 days after the yellow fever booster vaccination. The receptors derive from a man aged 18 to 30 who received the YFV17D yellow fever vaccine. Each CDR3 is given with its conserved first and last residue. The D gene is left open where the match is weak. Clone size is given for some rows only: seen once, a few or many times, or a class if the clone is expanded.

v_gene,abundance,j_gene,d_gene,CDR3nt,CDR3aa
TRBV7-2,many,TRBJ1-6,-,TGTGCCAGCCGCAGGCCCGGCTCCTATAATTCACCCCTCCACTTT,CASRRPGSYNSPLHF
TRBV7-2,many,TRBJ1-4,TRBD1,TGTGCCAGCAGCTTAAGGAGACAGGGGGCGCTTACTAATGAAAAACTGTTTTTT,CASSLRRQGALTNEKLFF
TRBV4-3,few,TRBJ2-7,-,TGCGCCAGCAGCCAAGATCCAGGGTCCTACGAGCAGTACTTC,CASSQDPGSYEQYF
TRBV7-2,-,TRBJ2-1,TRBD2,TGTGCCAGCAGCTTAGGTCAGCGGGGGGGCGATGAGCAGTTCTTC,CASSLGQRGGDEQFF
TRBV15,few,TRBJ2-5,-,TGTGCCACCAGCAGAGACCCAGGGCAAGAGACCCAGTACTTC,CATSRDPGQETQYF
TRBV19,few,TRBJ1-3,TRBD1,TGTGCCAGTAGTCGACAGGGGGCTGGAAACACCATATATTTT,CASSRQGAGNTIYF
TRBV4-1,many,TRBJ2-6,-,TGCGCCAGCAGCCATATAGGACGTACTACCCCCATACCCAGGGGGGCCAACGTCCTGACTTTC,CASSHIGRTTPIPRGANVLTF
TRBV7-9,-,TRBJ1-6,-,TGTGCCAGCAGCCTTCGGATGGGGAATTCACCCCTCCACTTT,CASSLRMGNSPLHF
TRBV5-1,-,TRBJ1-5,-,TGCGCCAGCAGCATTAATCAGCCCCAGCATTTT,CASSINQPQHF
TRBV4-3,-,TRBJ1-4,TRBD1,TGCGCCAGCAGCCTCGACAGGGATGAAAAACTGTTTTTT,CASSLDRDEKLFF
TRBV7-9,-,TRBJ2-3,-,TGTGCCAGCAGCCTGGGCCTCCTACGACAGATTCACACAGATACGCAGTATTTT,CASSLGLLRQIHTDTQYF
TRBV10-2,-,TRBJ2-7,-,TGCGCCAGCAGTGAGGCCGCCCTAAACTACGAGCAGTACTTC,CASSEAALNYEQYF
TRBV4-1,many,TRBJ2-1,-,TGCGCCAGCAGCGACCCCGTAGGGGAAACCTACAATGAGCAGTTCTTC,CASSDPVGETYNEQFF
TRBV6-6,few,TRBJ2-1,-,TGTGCCAGCGGCGGGGCAAGCTCCTACAATGAGCAGTTCTTC,CASGGASSYNEQFF
TRBV6-1,many,TRBJ1-6,-,TGTGCCAGCAGTGAGTTCGGAACTAATTCACCCCTCCACTTT,CASSEFGTNSPLHF
TRBV20-1,many,TRBJ1-2,TRBD1,TGCAGTGCGCCGACAGGGAACTATGGCTACACCTTC,CSAPTGNYGYTF
TRBV12-3/TRBV12-4,many,TRBJ2-5,TRBD2,TGTGCCAGCAGCCCGGGCGGGGGCCAAGAGACCCAGTACTTC,CASSPGGGQETQYF
TRBV12-3/TRBV12-4,-,TRBJ2-2,-,TGTGCCAGCAGTAGGACTGCGAACACCGGGGAGCTGTTTTTT,CASSRTANTGELFF
TRBV28,-,TRBJ1-2,-,TGTGCCAGCAGCTCCCCCGGAAAAGGCTACACCTTC,CASSSPGKGYTF
TRBV7-3,many,TRBJ2-1,TRBD1,TGTGCCAGCAGCCCCGGGACAGGGGGTTACAATGAGCAGTTCTTC,CASSPGTGGYNEQFF
TRBV5-8,few,TRBJ2-5,-,TGTGCCAGCAGCTTGTGGGGGGCGGAGACCCAGTACTTC,CASSLWGAETQYF
TRBV5-6,medium-sized,TRBJ1-1,-,TGTGCCAGCAGCTTGGTTCGGGGGACGACGCACACTGAAGCTTTCTTT,CASSLVRGTTHTEAFF
TRBV12-3/TRBV12-4,few,TRBJ1-3,-,TGTGCCAGCAGTCCACCAGGGTTACGTGGAAACACCATATATTTT,CASSPPGLRGNTIYF
TRBV30,-,TRBJ2-1,-,TGTGCCTGGAGTGTACAGGGTATCAATGAGCAGTTCTTC,CAWSVQGINEQFF
TRBV12-3/TRBV12-4,-,TRBJ2-3,TRBD1,TGTGCCAGCAGCGGGACAGGGAATTCAGATACGCAGTATTTT,CASSGTGNSDTQYF
TRBV4-3,few,TRBJ1-5,-,TGCGCCACACAGGTTAGCAATCAGCCCCAGCATTTT,CATQVSNQPQHF
TRBV5-8,many,TRBJ2-3,-,TGTGCCAGAGCTCCAGGGCAGGACCACAGCACAGATACGCAGTATTTT,CARAPGQDHSTDTQYF
TRBV28,-,TRBJ1-2,-,TGTGCCAGCGGCCTAACTGAGGGAGCGGTCGTTGGCTACACCTTC,CASGLTEGAVVGYTF
TRBV5-1,-,TRBJ2-2,-,TGCGCCAGCGGGGGACGGACTTACACCGGGGAGCTGTTTTTT,CASGGRTYTGELFF